The 31 T cell receptor beta chains presented below share a single source sample, sequenced in a study of cytomegalovirus exposure and HLA in healthy donors (dated by TCRdb to between 2016 and 2019). Receptors were amplified or captured by the immunoSEQ multiplex PCR assay. The multiplex PCR relied on a mix of 60 forward primers for TCR Vbeta segments and 13 reverse primers for TCR Jbeta segments. Entries here come from immuneACCESS through TCRdb and include only in-frame sequences with V and J called. Some clones fail to appear in such tables; in the studies checked, an unresolved V gene covers under half of the shortfall, and the cause of the remainder is unknown. The sample contains more than 150,000 clones, 78% of them found a single time. The top ten clonotypes cover under 7% of the sample. The sample consisted of PBMCs. These receptors all come from a woman between 25 and 40 years old in good health and CMV-seropositive.

This chain connects TRBV6-1 to TRBJ1-5; D is undetermined. The germline V gene has CDR1 MNHNS and CDR2 SASEGT. This CDR3 contains 15 residues. Trimming left V 6 bases short and J 2 bases short, with 14 bases between. The CDR3 reads CASRYDMRGNQPQHF. As DNA, the CDR3 is TGTGCCAGCAGATATGACATGAGGGGCAATCAGCCCCAGCATTTT.

The chain employs TRBV7-9 and TRBJ2-5; perhaps TRBD1 as D (6 bases). Trimming took off 1 base at V and 5 bases at J, with 17 bases between the two ends. This CDR3 contains 16 residues. From germline, CDR1 is SEHNR and CDR2 FQNEAQ (reference sequence). The CDR3 DNA is TGTGCCAGCAGCTTAGGTTCGTGGACAGTGGAGGAGACCCAGTACTTC. This encodes CASSLGSWTVEETQYF.

This clone was observed a handful of times. The V and J genes are TRBV19 and TRBJ1-4, with 9 bases lining up with TRBD1. The trim removed 5 bases at V and 8 bases at J, leaving 9 bases unmatched. The CDR3 has 15 residues. CDR1 LNHDA and CDR2 SQIVND come from the germline V gene (reference sequence). CDR3 in amino acids: CASSATGQGKEKLFF. DNA of the CDR3: TGTGCCAGTAGTGCGACCGGACAGGGGAAAGAAAAACTGTTTTTT.

V gene TRBV11-2 combines with J gene TRBJ2-3; 7 bases fit TRBD1. The germline gives CDR1 SGHAT, CDR2 FQNNGV. The CDR3 spans 16 residues. The ends lost 1 base at V and 0 bases at J; junction bases unmatched: 4. The DNA for the CDR3 is TGTGCCAGCAGCTTAGGAGGGGGCCCTAGCACAGATACGCAGTATTTT. Translated, it gives CASSLGGGPSTDTQYF.

The genes are TRBV6-1 and TRBJ1-4, with TRBD1 matching 8 bases. This CDR3 comprises 14 residues. With 7 bases clipped from V and 7 bases from J, the junction kept 8 bases outside the gene matches. Germline-derived CDR1 and CDR2 are MNHNS and SASEGT. CDR3 sequence reads: CASTRQGMGEKLFF. As DNA, the CDR3 is TGTGCCAGCACCCGACAGGGGATGGGTGAAAAACTGTTTTTT.

The chain joins TRBV27 to TRBJ2-7, with 10 nucleotides matching TRBD1. In germline, CDR1 is MNHEY, CDR2 SMNVEV (reference sequence). V was pared by 4 bases and J by 2 bases, with 2 bases of the junction left unmatched. CDR3 size: 14 residues. In DNA form, the CDR3 reads TGTGCCAGCAGTTATGGACAGGGGGCCTACGAGCAGTACTTC. This gives the protein CASSYGQGAYEQYF.

The chain uses TRBV9 and TRBJ2-2; maybe TRBD2 (5 bases). Trimming shortened V by 3 bases and J by 6 bases, and 18 bases separated the two germline ends. Germline CDR1 and CDR2: SGDLS and YYNGEE. This CDR3 region has 16 residues. The CDR3 region is CASSAYGWGAAGELFF. The CDR3 DNA reads TGTGCCAGCAGCGCGTACGGTTGGGGAGCCGCCGGGGAGCTGTTTTTT.

This clone was seen only a few times. The V call is TRBV2, the J call TRBJ2-7; TRBD2 might be the D (5 bases). Germline CDR1 and CDR2: SNHLY and FYNNEI. V lost 8 bases to trimming and J lost 4 bases, with 9 bases between them. The CDR3 spans 11 residues. Here the CDR3 reads CASGRGYEQYF. In DNA form, the CDR3 reads TGTGCCAGCGGACGGGGATACGAGCAGTACTTC.

The rearrangement uses TRBV5-1 and TRBJ1-2, with 10 bases aligning to TRBD1. J was trimmed by 4 bases and V by 4 bases; bases with no gene match: 4. Looked up from germline, CDR1 is SGHRS and CDR2 is YFSETQ. The CDR3 is made up of 14 amino acids. The CDR3 sequence: CASSPDRGSYGYTF. In nucleotides, the CDR3 is TGCGCCAGCAGCCCGGACAGGGGGAGCTATGGCTACACCTTC.

J is TRBJ2-5 and V is TRBV7-2, with 8 nucleotides matching TRBD2. Germline V gene sequence: CDR1 SGHTA, CDR2 FQGNSA. This CDR3 is built from 15 residues. With V trimmed by 6 bases and J by 5 bases, 11 bases remained unmatched. CDR3 protein: CASSPGVAGRETQYF. The CDR3 bases are TGTGCCAGCAGTCCAGGGGTAGCGGGGAGGGAGACCCAGTACTTC.

The chain combines TRBV4-2 with TRBJ1-2; tentatively, D is TRBD1 (5 bases). This CDR3 has 15 residues. Germline loops: CDR1 LGHNA, CDR2 YNFKEQ. Between the trimmed V and J ends, which lost 0 bases and 8 bases, there was a span of 16 bases. CDR3 residues: CASSQEPGRWSGYTF. The CDR3 DNA reads as TGTGCCAGCAGCCAAGAACCAGGGCGGTGGTCCGGCTACACCTTC.

The genes are TRBV7-2 and TRBJ1-1; D gene ambiguous. V was shortened by 3 bases and J by 6 bases, with 14 bases between the two germline ends. The CDR3 totals 14 residues. Germline-derived CDR1 and CDR2 are SGHTA and FQGNSA. For the CDR3, the DNA is TGTGCCAGCAGCTTTGGATACAGCATCTCTGAAGCTTTCTTT. This encodes CASSFGYSISEAFF.

The chain combines TRBV6-6 with TRBJ2-5, with 8 bases lining up with TRBD1. Germline V lookup: CDR1 MNHNY, CDR2 SVGAGI (reference sequence). V trimming: 8 bases; J trimming: 2 bases; junction bases outside the gene matches: 7. CDR3 length: 14 residues. The CDR3 is CASCRTGGQETQYF. The CDR3 DNA follows: TGTGCCAGCTGCCGCACAGGGGGGCAAGAGACCCAGTACTTC.

Only a few counts were recorded for this clone. The chain links TRBV19 to TRBJ1-5, with 8 bases matching TRBD1. The CDR3 spans 16 residues. Germline V gene data show CDR1 as LNHDA and CDR2 as SQIVND (reference sequence). V lost 2 bases to trimming and J lost 2 bases; unmatched junction nucleotides: 5. The CDR3 loop is CASSIWRGQGNQPQHF. CDR3 nucleotides: TGTGCCAGTAGTATATGGCGGGGACAGGGCAATCAGCCCCAGCATTTT.

Concerning this clone itself: The sample contains more than one DNA sequence encoding this CDR3. The rearrangement links TRBV6-6 to TRBJ1-2, with D possibly matching TRBD1 (6 bases). This CDR3 has 15 amino acids. V shed 6 bases and J shed 4 bases, with 18 bases lying between them. From germline, CDR1 is MNHNY and CDR2 SVGAGI (reference sequence). The CDR3 DNA sequence: TGTGCCAGCAGGCCGTATCCGGGACAAAGCTATGGCTACACCTTC. This gives the protein CASRPYPGQSYGYTF.

This chain connects TRBV6-6 to TRBJ2-7; maybe TRBD2 (6 bases). The CDR3 extends over 16 amino acids. The germline V gene encodes CDR1 MNHNY and CDR2 SVGAGI (reference sequence). The V and J ends lost 5 bases and 0 bases respectively, with 17 bases between them. CDR3 coding DNA: TGTGCCAGCAGTCCGCCAGGAGGGCGTAGCTCCTACGAGCAGTACTTC. It encodes CASSPPGGRSSYEQYF.

The rearrangement joins TRBV19 to TRBJ1-2, with D tentatively TRBD1 (6 bases). The length of the CDR3 is 15 residues. Germline V CDR1 and CDR2: LNHDA, SQIVND (reference sequence). V was clipped by 4 bases and J by 6 bases, with 18 bases between them. CDR3 residues: CASSTQTTGRDGYTF. CDR3 nucleotide sequence: TGTGCCAGTAGTACCCAAACGACAGGCCGGGATGGCTACACCTTC.

This clone was seen only once. This chain uses TRBV2 with TRBJ1-1; a weak D match, TRBD1 (6 bases). CDR1 is SNHLY, CDR2 FYNNEI, per germline. This CDR3 is built from 15 residues. V lost 5 bases to trimming and J lost 1 base, with 14 bases between them. Here the CDR3 DNA reads TGTGCCAGCAGTAAAACAGGGCTCCGGAACACTGAAGCTTTCTTT. The encoded protein is CASSKTGLRNTEAFF. Full variable domain (outside the CDR3, taken from reference TRBV2 and TRBJ1-1): EPEVTQTPSHQVTQMGQEVILRCVPISNHLYFYWYRQILGQKVEFLVSFYNNEISEKSEIFDDQFSVERPDGSNFTLKIRSTKLEDSAMYFCASSKTGLRNTEAFFGQGTRLTVV.

The chain couples TRBV28 to TRBJ1-1; D possibly corresponds to TRBD1 (6 bases). The V gene's germline CDR1 is MDHEN and CDR2 SYDVKM. The CDR3 has 15 amino acids. V gave up 2 bases and J gave up 3 bases, with 13 bases separating them. CDR3 in amino acids: CASSLDRGQDTEAFF. In DNA form, the CDR3 reads TGTGCCAGCAGTTTAGATAGGGGACAAGACACTGAAGCTTTCTTT.

To note about this clone: Within the sample, other DNA sequences also encode this same CDR3. V gene TRBV15 combines with J gene TRBJ2-7; 11 bases map to TRBD1. With 3 bases clipped from V and 2 bases from J, the junction kept 0 bases outside the gene matches. The CDR3 loop spans 14 amino acids. Germline assignment: CDR1 LNHNV and CDR2 YYDKDF (reference sequence). CDR3 sequence: CATSRDRGPYEQYF. CDR3 bases: TGTGCCACCAGCAGGGACAGGGGGCCCTACGAGCAGTACTTC.

V is TRBV5-8 and J is TRBJ1-1, with D maybe TRBD1 (6 bases). Trimming took 1 base from V and 1 from J, leaving 8 bases between them. Germline CDR1 SGHTS, CDR2 YDEGEE. This CDR3 comprises 14 residues. This CDR3 is CASSLFRGNTEAFF. In nucleotides, the CDR3 is TGTGCCAGCAGCTTGTTCAGGGGGAACACTGAAGCTTTCTTT.

CDR3 sequence reads: CASATFPLGGRGNYGYTF. The CDR3 DNA reads as TGTGCCAGTGCCACATTCCCGTTGGGGGGGCGGGGAAACTATGGCTACACCTTC. This chain links TRBV9 with TRBJ1-2, with D perhaps matching TRBD1 (6 bases). The germline gives CDR1 SGDLS, CDR2 YYNGEE. V was trimmed by 8 bases and J by 2 bases, leaving 28 bases between them. The CDR3 is 18 amino acids.

The rearrangement links TRBV2 to TRBJ2-7; TRBD1 matches 7 bases. Germline assignment: CDR1 SNHLY and CDR2 FYNNEI. Trimming at V came to 6 bases and at J to 7 bases, leaving 9 bases not matched to a gene. The length of the CDR3 is 13 residues. The CDR3 coding sequence is TGTGCCAGCAGGGTGACAGGGAACGATGAGCAGTACTTC. This sequence encodes CASRVTGNDEQYF.

This rearrangement joins TRBV10-3 to TRBJ2-1, with 8 nucleotides matching TRBD1. V dropped 11 bases and J dropped 7; count of bases not matched to a gene: 7. Looked up from germline, CDR1 is ENHRY and CDR2 is SYGVKD. CDR3 length equals 12 residues. The CDR3 DNA reads as TGTGCCGTAGGACAGGGTATGAATGAGCAGTTCTTC. Translated, it gives CAVGQGMNEQFF.

The gene calls are TRBV19 and TRBJ2-7; 7 bases map to TRBD2. The germline CDR1 and CDR2 sequences are LNHDA and SQIVND (reference sequence). CDR3 length: 14 amino acids. V dropped 7 bases and J dropped 1; count of bases not matched to a gene: 7. CDR3 DNA: TGTGCCAGTATCCAGGGAGCGGGATCCTACGAGCAGTACTTC. Translated, it gives CASIQGAGSYEQYF.

In its sample, this clone was seen once. This sequence joins TRBV21-1 and TRBJ2-3; TRBD1 was called by the table and not checked on the DNA. TRBV21-1 is tagged as a pseudogene. The CDR3 runs 15 residues. In nucleotides, the CDR3 is TGTGCCAGCAAAGGACAGGGGGCGTCCACAGATACGCAGTATTTT. Amino acids: CASKGQGASTDTQYF.

This clone came up a few times. The chain recombines TRBV4-3 with TRBJ1-1; 7 nucleotides match TRBD1. V gave up 0 bases and J gave up 6 bases; unmatched junction bases: 4. CDR1 is LGHNA and CDR2 is YSLEER in the germline V gene. CDR3 length: 14 amino acids. The DNA for the CDR3 is TGCGCCAGCAGCCAAGAACCAGGGGGGCCTGAAGCTTTCTTT. Its translation: CASSQEPGGPEAFF.

This clone was counted only a few times. The CDR3 loop reads CASSLGGGSYNEQFF. CDR3 DNA: TGCGCCAGCAGCTTGGGGGGGGGCTCCTACAATGAGCAGTTCTTC. This sequence joins TRBV5-1 and TRBJ2-1; 7 bases map to TRBD2. The V and J ends lost 0 bases and 0 bases, in that order; junction bases with no gene match: 0. The CDR3 loop spans 15 amino acids. Looked up from germline, CDR1 is SGHRS and CDR2 is YFSETQ.

J is TRBJ2-7 and V is TRBV28; TRBD1 agrees at 8 bases. The CDR3 runs 18 residues. Germline V gives CDR1 MDHEN, CDR2 SYDVKM. The junction had 15 bases not matched to a gene; V was cut back by 4 bases and J by 1 base. CDR3 bases: TGTGCCAGCAGTTGGGTCCCAGGGTCACGGGACAGGTCCTACGAGCAGTACTTC. This sequence encodes CASSWVPGSRDRSYEQYF.

The chain carries TRBV6-1 and TRBJ1-6, with 8 bases that match TRBD1. Germline V lookup: CDR1 MNHNS, CDR2 SASEGT. The CDR3 extends over 14 amino acids. V shed 8 bases and J 11 bases; nucleotides not matched to a gene: 11. In nucleotides, the CDR3 is TGTGCCAGCCCCCTAGGACAGGGTTGTCCACCCCTCCACTTT. It is translated as CASPLGQGCPPLHF.

The CDR3 DNA follows: TGTGCCAGCCGTCAGGTTGCCACTGAAGCTTTCTTT. Residues: CASRQVATEAFF. V is TRBV28 and J is TRBJ1-1; D gene unclear. V gave up 8 bases and J gave up 4 bases, with 11 bases separating them. CDR1 and CDR2 (germline): MDHEN, SYDVKM. The length of the CDR3 is 12 residues.